This T cell receptor (beta chain) was found in a study of cytomegalovirus exposure and HLA in healthy donors. Study conclusions and caveats: As a later analysis showed, several of the most significant clusters appeared to be linked to common viral pathogens.

V lost 4 bases to trimming and J lost 1 base; unmatched junction nucleotides: 2. The CDR3 spans 15 residues. The germline V gene encodes CDR1 SGHKS and CDR2 YYEKEE (reference sequence). The study ran its PCR with 60 Vbeta and 13 Jbeta primers. Data came from immunoSEQ multiplex PCR; TCRdb stores just in-frame clones and leaves some out. The data show more than 60,000 clones, around four fifths seen once. Points on this clone: Its antigen is as yet unknown.

J is TRBJ1-4 and V is TRBV5-5; 9 bases are shared with TRBD1. This TCR was recovered from a woman younger than 45 in good health and CMV-seronegative. Sequencing used PBMCs. This CDR3 reads CASSRGQGTNEKLFF. Written as DNA, the CDR3 is TGTGCCAGCAGCCGGGGACAGGGAACTAATGAAAAACTGTTTTTT.